The sample holds a few counts of the clone carrying this TCR beta chain. Its antigen is undetermined. This sample was taken from a study of response to subunit inactivated influenza vaccine. TCRdb processed the RT-PCR reads anew with MiXCR; each CDR3 protein has one entry. The sample lists around 650,000 distinct CDR3 sequences; approximately 15% were seen once. Overall study results and limits: Each seasonal influenza vaccination, the authors suggested, recruits few new T cells.

The sequence came from a man between 45 and 60 years old who received an inactivated influenza vaccine. The source material was PBMCs from blood, sampled roughly 12 days after vaccination.

The CDR3 bases are TGCAGCGTACCCGGGACAGGGAAAAATGGCTACACCTTC. The encoded protein is CSVPGTGKNGYTF. The chain joins TRBV29-1 to TRBJ1-2, with TRBD1 matching over 9 bases. This CDR3 has 13 amino acids. Germline CDR1 is SQVTM and CDR2 is ANQGSEA. V shed 6 bases and J 6 bases; nucleotides not matched to a gene: 8.